Below, 15 T cell receptor beta chains from the same sample are listed, as sequenced in a study of tumor-infiltrating lymphocytes in primary liver carcinoma. Synthesis of TCR beta cDNA was carried out from 500 ng total RNA with a constant-region primer. Researchers made the TCR beta libraries by running three nested multiplex PCR rounds with slightly modified ARM-PCR. PCR rounds one and two used TRBV1-TRBV30 forward primers with a C-beta reverse primer for 10 cycles each. TCRdb fed the multiplex PCR reads into MiXCR, producing one record per CDR3 protein. The table lists tens of thousands of distinct CDR3 sequences, around 75% of them singletons. Total RNA and DNA came together from approximately 20-30 mg of bulk tissue without cell sorting. Sequencing was done on a sample of liver tumor tissue from sampling region 4. Subset here: tumor region T4, right-lateral pole. The receptors were sampled from a woman in her fifties or sixties with primary liver carcinoma and hepatitis B virus infection.

As concerns this clonotype: This is likely a read error, given that the CDR3 carries no conserved phenylalanine or tryptophan at its end. CDR3 nucleotides: TGCGCCAGCAGTGGACAGGCGAACACCGGGGAGCTGTTTTAT. Amino acids: CASSGQANTGELFY. The genes are TRBV10-1 and TRBJ2-2; TRBD1 is a possible D gene (6 bases). Germline V lookup: CDR1 WNHNN, CDR2 SYGVQD (reference sequence). The CDR3 consists of 14 residues. Trimming took 4 bases from V and 0 from J, leaving 6 bases between them.

Details on this clonotype: One end of the junction is discordant with germline, which a read error may explain. The rearrangement joins TRBV12-3 or TRBV12-4 to TRBJ2-1, with a possible D match to TRBD1 (6 bases). The CDR3 runs 16 residues. The CDR3 spells CVSSLRPRGSYDEQFF. As DNA, the CDR3 is TGTGTCAGCAGTTTACGACCCAGGGGATCCTACGATGAGCAGTTCTTC.

Concerning this clonotype itself: As the CDR3 is not closed by the conserved phenylalanine or tryptophan, this likely results from a read error. The V call is TRBV11-2, the J call TRBJ2-7; D perhaps matches TRBD2 (5 bases). Looked up from germline, CDR1 is SGHAT and CDR2 is FQNNGV. Between the trimmed V and J ends, which lost 0 bases and 6 bases, there was a span of 15 bases. This CDR3 has 15 residues. The CDR3 DNA sequence: TGTGCCAGCAGCTTAGAGCCTAATGGGAGCGGCGAGCAGTACTAC. Protein: CASSLEPNGSGEQYY.

Regarding this clonotype: Compared with germline, one end of the junction differs, possibly owing to a read error. The chain links TRBV11-3 to TRBJ2-1; 9 positions agree with TRBD2. The V gene's germline CDR1 is SGHNT and CDR2 YENEEA. The CDR3 is 18 amino acids. The CDR3: CVSSLDQGGRAGYSEQFF. DNA of the CDR3: TGTGTCAGCAGCTTAGATCAAGGCGGGAGGGCCGGCTACAGTGAGCAGTTCTTC.

Note on this clonotype: Being one base from a much bigger clone, this may be a read error. V is TRBV28 and J is TRBJ2-2; 14 positions match TRBD2. Germline V gene data show CDR1 as MDHEN and CDR2 as SYDVKM. The CDR3 runs to 18 residues. The CDR3 loop reads CASSSPGTSGSWTGELLF. The CDR3 region has the DNA TGTGCCAGCAGTTCGCCAGGGACTAGCGGGAGTTGGACCGGGGAGCTGCTTTTT.

Points on this clonotype: A read error is possible here, since a much larger clone lies one base away. CDR3 sequence reads: CASSSGQGSSQPQHF. In DNA form, the CDR3 reads TGTGCCAGCAGTTCCGGACAGGGTAGCAGTCAGCCCCAGCATTTT. J is TRBJ1-5 and V is TRBV28, with 8 bases identical to TRBD1. In germline, CDR1 is MDHEN, CDR2 SYDVKM. This CDR3 comprises 15 residues.

As for this clonotype: A much larger clone lies one base from this, so it may be a read error. The chain joins TRBV30 to TRBJ2-5, with D possibly being TRBD2 (6 bases). The CDR3 sequence is 15 residues long. CDR1 is GTSNPN, CDR2 SVGIG, per germline (reference sequence). The CDR3 region has the DNA TGTACCTGGAGTGATGGCCTAGCGCCGCAAGAGACCCAGTACTTC. Its translation: CTWSDGLAPQETQYF.

For this clonotype: A junction boundary mismatches the germline segment, possibly from a read error. The V gene is TRBV6-5, the J gene TRBJ2-7; 10 nucleotides line up with TRBD2. CDR1 is MNHEY and CDR2 is SVGAGI in the germline V gene. This CDR3 is 15 amino acids long. CDR3 bases: TGTGCCATCAGTGCGGCAGCGGGAGGGTACTACGAGCAGTACTTC. Encoded protein: CAISAAAGGYYEQYF.

As regards this clonotype: No conserved phenylalanine or tryptophan ends this CDR3, so it is likely a read error. The chain carries TRBV29-1 and TRBJ2-1; 7 positions agree with TRBD2. The CDR3 is 14 residues long. The V segment lost 6 bases and the J segment 12 bases; nucleotides outside the gene matches: 17. Germline CDR1 and CDR2: SQVTM and ANQGSEA. For the CDR3, the DNA is TGCAGCGTGGGAGGACACGCCGCGGGAGATGGGCAGTTCTTA. Encoded protein: CSVGGHAAGDGQFL.

Details on this clonotype: With a much larger clone just one base away, this may be a read error. The V call is TRBV5-4, the J call TRBJ1-5, with D maybe TRBD1 (6 bases). Germline V gene sequence: CDR1 SGHNT, CDR2 YYREEE (reference sequence). The V and J ends lost 4 bases and 1 base respectively, with 12 bases between them. The CDR3 contains 15 residues. The CDR3: CASSRHGGSNQPQHF. The CDR3 coding sequence is TGTGCCAGCAGCCGACACGGGGGCAGCAATCAGCCCCAGCATTTT. Supplemented by reference TRBV5-4 and TRBJ1-5, the full variable domain reads ETGVTQSPTHLIKTRGQQVTLRCSSQSGHNTVSWYQQALGQGPQFIFQYYREEENGRGNFPPRFSGLQFPNYSSELNVNALELDDSALYLCASSRHGGSNQPQHFGDGTRLSIL.

As to this clonotype: A much bigger clone sits one base away, suggesting this may be a read error. The CDR3, as DNA: TGTGCCAGCAGCTTTAGCGAGAGGGAATACAATGAGCAGTTCTTC. This encodes CASSFSEREYNEQFF. The chain recombines TRBV7-3 with TRBJ2-1, with D possibly matching TRBD2 (5 bases). Trimming cost V 3 bases and J 4 bases, with 13 bases left between them. The CDR3 covers 15 residues. Germline V gene data show CDR1 as SGHTA and CDR2 as FQGTGA.

This clonotype appeared many times. The gene calls are TRBV6-6 and TRBJ1-4; D remains unclear. The CDR3 extends over 14 amino acids. Germline CDR1 MNHNY, CDR2 SVGAGI (reference sequence). Trimming stripped 2 bases from V and 7 bases from J, with 11 bases between. Here the CDR3 reads CASSYGPAGEKLFF. The CDR3 DNA reads TGTGCCAGCAGTTACGGACCTGCAGGTGAAAAACTGTTTTTT.

A remark on this clonotype: A much larger clone sits a single nucleotide away, making a read error possible. CDR3 sequence (DNA): TGCGCCAGCAGCTTGGAGTGGAACGGGGAGCCGTTTTTT. Its translation is CASSLEWNGEPFF. The V gene is TRBV5-1, the J gene TRBJ2-2; D possibly corresponds to TRBD2 (5 bases). Germline V gene sequence: CDR1 SGHRS, CDR2 YFSETQ. The CDR3 covers 13 residues.

V gene TRBV11-2 combines with J gene TRBJ2-1; D unresolved. The V gene's germline CDR1 is SGHAT and CDR2 FQNNGV. Between the trimmed V and J ends, which lost 5 bases and 6 bases, there was a span of 20 bases. The CDR3 is made up of 16 amino acids. The CDR3 DNA reads as TGTGCCAGCAGCCCCGGGCTAGTGGACGATTGCAATGAGCAGTTCTTC. Translation: CASSPGLVDDCNEQFF.

In regard to this clonotype: Mismatch with germline at one junction end may stem from a read error. This chain links TRBV2 with TRBJ2-2; tentatively, D is TRBD2 (5 bases). Per the germline V gene, CDR1 is SNHLY and CDR2 is FYNNEI. The CDR3 contains 16 residues. Here the CDR3 DNA reads TGTGCCAGCAGTGACCAATATGAACTAACCACCGGGGTGCTGTTTTTT. It codes for CASSDQYELTTGVLFF.